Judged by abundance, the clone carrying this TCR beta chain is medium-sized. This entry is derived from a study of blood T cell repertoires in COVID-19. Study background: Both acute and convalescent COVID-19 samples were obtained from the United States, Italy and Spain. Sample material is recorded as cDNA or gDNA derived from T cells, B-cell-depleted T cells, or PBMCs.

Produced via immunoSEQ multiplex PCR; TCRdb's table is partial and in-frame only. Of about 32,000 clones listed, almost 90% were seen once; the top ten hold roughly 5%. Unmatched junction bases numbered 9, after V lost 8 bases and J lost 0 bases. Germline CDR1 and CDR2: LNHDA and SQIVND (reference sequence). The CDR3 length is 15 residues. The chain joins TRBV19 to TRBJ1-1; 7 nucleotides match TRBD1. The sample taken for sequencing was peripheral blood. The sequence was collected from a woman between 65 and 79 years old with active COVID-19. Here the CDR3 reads CASLYRGKLNTEAFF. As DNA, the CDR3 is TGTGCCAGTTTATACAGGGGAAAGTTGAACACTGAAGCTTTCTTT. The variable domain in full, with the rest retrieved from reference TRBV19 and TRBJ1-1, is DGGITQSPKYLFRKEGQNVTLSCEQNLNHDAMYWYRQDPGQGLRLIYYSQIVNDFQKGDIAEGYSVSREKKESFPLTVTSAQKNPTAFYLCASLYRGKLNTEAFFGQGTRLTVV.